These 10 T cell receptor beta chains were all obtained from the same sample, sequenced in a study of blood T cell repertoires in COVID-19. Here immunoSEQ multiplex PCR was the method, and the copy in TCRdb shows in-frame clones only, minus some. The table has 40,000 to 60,000 clones, around 84% seen once. The sequencing sample was made of peripheral blood. The receptors were sampled from a man aged 80 or over with active COVID-19.

The chain employs TRBV3-1 (or the pseudogene TRBV3-2) and TRBJ2-5; TRBD2 aligns across 7 bases. The CDR3 totals 15 residues. With V trimmed by 5 bases and J by 4 bases, 10 bases remained unmatched. Per the germline V gene, CDR1 is LGHDT and CDR2 is YNNKEL (reference sequence). The CDR3 here is CASSFRTRIRETQYF. Written as DNA, the CDR3 is TGTGCCAGCAGCTTTCGGACTAGGATTCGAGAGACCCAGTACTTC.

This chain connects TRBV4-2 to TRBJ2-5; maybe TRBD1 (6 bases). The V end lost 0 bases, the J end lost 5 bases, and 13 bases lay between the germline ends. Looked up from germline, CDR1 is LGHNA and CDR2 is YNFKEQ. The CDR3 length is 15 residues. CDR3 sequence reads: CASSQDGQLVETQYF. The CDR3 DNA reads TGTGCCAGCAGCCAAGATGGACAGTTAGTGGAGACCCAGTACTTC.

J is TRBJ1-3 and V is TRBV30; unclear D gene. Germline loops: CDR1 GTSNPN, CDR2 SVGIG (reference sequence). This CDR3 is 12 amino acids long. Trimming took off 5 bases at V and 3 bases at J, with 8 bases between the two ends. The CDR3 loop is CAWAGVGNTIYF. In DNA form, the CDR3 reads TGTGCCTGGGCCGGGGTTGGAAACACCATATATTTT.

The rearrangement joins TRBV19 to TRBJ1-5, with 9 bases lining up with TRBD1. This CDR3 contains 16 residues. The trim removed 7 bases at V and 7 bases at J, leaving 14 bases unmatched. Germline V gene sequence: CDR1 LNHDA, CDR2 SQIVND (reference sequence). The CDR3 DNA reads as TGTGCCAGTACCTCTTTGGGACAGGGAAGAGACCAGCCCCAGCATTTT. Encoded protein: CASTSLGQGRDQPQHF.

This chain joins TRBV29-1 and TRBJ1-1; D not certain. Germline loops: CDR1 SQVTM, CDR2 ANQGSEA. Trimming pared 7 bases from V and 1 base from J, leaving 7 bases between. The CDR3 totals 11 residues. The CDR3 bases are TGCAGCGGTACACGGAACACTGAAGCTTTCTTT. This codes for CSGTRNTEAFF.

This chain connects TRBV18 to TRBJ2-4, with D possibly being TRBD1 (5 bases). V lost 1 base, J lost 0 bases, and 16 bases lay in between. CDR1 and CDR2 (germline): KGHSH, LQKENI. The CDR3 is made up of 18 amino acids. The CDR3 spells CASSPRQGGGIAKNIQYF. The CDR3 region has the DNA TGTGCCAGCTCACCACGGCAGGGTGGTGGAATAGCCAAAAACATTCAGTACTTC. The complete variable domain, with remaining parts taken from reference TRBV18 and TRBJ2-4, reads NAGVMQNPRHLVRRRGQEARLRCSPMKGHSHVYWYRQLPEEGLKFMVYLQKENIIDESGMPKERFSAEFPKEGPSILRIQQVVRGDSAAYFCASSPRQGGGIAKNIQYFGAGTRLSVL.

The genes are TRBV3-1 (or the pseudogene TRBV3-2) and TRBJ2-1; 8 nucleotides line up with TRBD2. Looked up from germline, CDR1 is LGHDT and CDR2 is YNNKEL (reference sequence). V gave up 2 bases and J gave up 8 bases; unmatched junction bases: 8. The CDR3 is 15 residues long. CDR3 sequence (DNA): TGTGCCAGCAGCCAAAGTCCGGGGGGGCATCATGAGCAGTTCTTC. It translates to CASSQSPGGHHEQFF.

This clone came up a few times. The chain employs TRBV27 and TRBJ2-1; D unresolved. CDR1 and CDR2 from the germline V gene are MNHEY and SMNVEV (reference sequence). This CDR3 contains 17 residues. Trimming left V 4 bases short and J 1 base short, with 17 bases between. CDR3: CASSSPNTRVSYNEQFF. CDR3 coding DNA: TGTGCCAGCAGTTCCCCCAATACCCGAGTATCCTACAATGAGCAGTTCTTC.

The genes are TRBV27 and TRBJ2-2, with TRBD1 matching 7 bases. The J segment lost 3 bases and the V segment lost 6 bases, leaving 4 bases of the junction unmatched. Germline V gene data show CDR1 as MNHEY and CDR2 as SMNVEV (reference sequence). The CDR3 runs to 14 residues. The CDR3 region is CASSRDRHTGELFF. In DNA form, the CDR3 reads TGTGCCAGCAGCCGGGACAGACACACCGGGGAGCTGTTTTTT.

This clone was seen a few times. Germline is not matched at one junction end, which may reflect a read error. V is TRBV12-3 or TRBV12-4 and J is TRBJ2-1; 9 positions match TRBD1. This CDR3 has 12 amino acids. CDR3 residues: CASSLAGTGMVF. The CDR3 DNA follows: TGTGCCAGCAGTTTAGCCGGGACAGGGATGGTCTTC.